This TCR beta chain is from a study of molecular identifiers for immune sequencing clone quantification. Study-wide findings and caveats: Jurkat TCR RNA spiked in from one cell reportedly remained identifiable amid about a million naive cells.

In TCRdb, the PCR reads were re-called with MiXCR into one record per CDR3 protein. The table lists approximately 500,000 distinct CDR3 sequences, about 25% of them singletons. The sample holds a few counts of this clonotype. No antigen is known for it. This CDR3 spans 16 amino acids. Germline-derived CDR1 and CDR2 are LGHNA and YSLEER. J was trimmed by 4 bases and V by 0 bases; bases with no gene match: 8. Source material: naive CD8+ T cells from blood, with Jurkat cell RNA spiked in. Noted subset: FACS-sorted CD8+CD4-CCR7+CD45RA+ naive T cells. This clonotype was obtained from a human donor in good health. Some libraries in this study had Jurkat cell RNA spiked in. V and J are TRBV4-3 and TRBJ1-1, with TRBD1 identical over 7 bases. CDR3 nucleotides: TGCGCCAGCAGCCAAGATTTTAGGGGGCTCGTCACTGAAGCTTTCTTT. It codes for CASSQDFRGLVTEAFF.